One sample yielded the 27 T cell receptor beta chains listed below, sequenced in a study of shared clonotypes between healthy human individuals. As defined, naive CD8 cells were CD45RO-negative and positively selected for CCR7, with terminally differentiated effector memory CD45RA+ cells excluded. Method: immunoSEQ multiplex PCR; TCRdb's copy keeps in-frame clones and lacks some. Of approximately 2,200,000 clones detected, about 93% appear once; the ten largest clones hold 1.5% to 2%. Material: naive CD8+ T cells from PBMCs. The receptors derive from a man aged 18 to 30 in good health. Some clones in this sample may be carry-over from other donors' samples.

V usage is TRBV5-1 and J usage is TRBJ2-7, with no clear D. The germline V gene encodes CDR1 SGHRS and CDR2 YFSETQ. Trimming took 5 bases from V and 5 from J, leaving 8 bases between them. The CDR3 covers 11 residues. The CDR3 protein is CASSEGNEQYF. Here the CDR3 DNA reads TGCGCCAGCAGTGAAGGTAACGAGCAGTACTTC.

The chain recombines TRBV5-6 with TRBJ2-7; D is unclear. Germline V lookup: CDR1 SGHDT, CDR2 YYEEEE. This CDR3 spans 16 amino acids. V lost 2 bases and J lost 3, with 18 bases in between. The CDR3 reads CASSFVGPPSFYEQYF. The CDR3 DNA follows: TGTGCCAGCAGCTTCGTCGGGCCTCCCTCGTTCTACGAGCAGTACTTC.

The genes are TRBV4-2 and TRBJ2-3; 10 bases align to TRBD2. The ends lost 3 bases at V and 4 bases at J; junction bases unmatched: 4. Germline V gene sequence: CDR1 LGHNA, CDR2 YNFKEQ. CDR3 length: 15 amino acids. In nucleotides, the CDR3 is TGTGCCAGCAGCCAGGAAGCGGGAGGGGCAGATACGCAGTATTTT. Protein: CASSQEAGGADTQYF.

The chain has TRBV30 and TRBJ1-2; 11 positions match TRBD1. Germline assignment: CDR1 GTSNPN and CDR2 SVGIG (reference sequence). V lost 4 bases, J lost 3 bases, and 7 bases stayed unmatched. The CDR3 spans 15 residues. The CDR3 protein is CAWIGTGGKDYGYTF. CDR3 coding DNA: TGTGCCTGGATAGGGACAGGGGGGAAGGACTATGGCTACACCTTC.

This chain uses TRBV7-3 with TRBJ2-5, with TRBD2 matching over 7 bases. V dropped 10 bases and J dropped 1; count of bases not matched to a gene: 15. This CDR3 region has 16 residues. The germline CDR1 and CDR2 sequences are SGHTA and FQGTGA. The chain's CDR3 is CATNPMAGEAQETQYF. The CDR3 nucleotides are TGTGCCACGAACCCGATGGCGGGAGAGGCCCAAGAGACCCAGTACTTC.

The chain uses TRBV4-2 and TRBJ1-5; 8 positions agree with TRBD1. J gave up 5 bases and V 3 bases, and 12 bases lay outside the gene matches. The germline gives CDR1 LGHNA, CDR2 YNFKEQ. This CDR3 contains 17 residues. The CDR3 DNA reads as TGTGCCAGCAGCCACCATGACGGGACAGGTGTGCATCAGCCCCAGCATTTT. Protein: CASSHHDGTGVHQPQHF.

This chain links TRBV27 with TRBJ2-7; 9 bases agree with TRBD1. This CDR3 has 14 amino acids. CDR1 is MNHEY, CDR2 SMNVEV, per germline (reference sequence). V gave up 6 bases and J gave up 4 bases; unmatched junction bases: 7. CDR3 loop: CASRPGQGVYEQYF. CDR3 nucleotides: TGTGCCAGCAGACCGGGACAGGGAGTTTACGAGCAGTACTTC.

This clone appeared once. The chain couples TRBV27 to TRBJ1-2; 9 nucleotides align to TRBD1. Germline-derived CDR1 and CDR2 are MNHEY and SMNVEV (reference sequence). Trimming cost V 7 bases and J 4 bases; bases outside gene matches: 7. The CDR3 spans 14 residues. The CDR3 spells CASTSTGGSYGYTF. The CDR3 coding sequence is TGTGCCAGCACCTCGACAGGGGGGAGCTATGGCTACACCTTC.

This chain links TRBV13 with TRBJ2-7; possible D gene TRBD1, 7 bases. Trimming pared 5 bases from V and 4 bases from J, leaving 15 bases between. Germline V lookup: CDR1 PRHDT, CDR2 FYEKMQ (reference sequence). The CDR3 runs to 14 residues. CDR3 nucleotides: TGTGCCAGCAGCGGAGGGACAGACCCTTACGAGCAGTACTTC. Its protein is CASSGGTDPYEQYF.

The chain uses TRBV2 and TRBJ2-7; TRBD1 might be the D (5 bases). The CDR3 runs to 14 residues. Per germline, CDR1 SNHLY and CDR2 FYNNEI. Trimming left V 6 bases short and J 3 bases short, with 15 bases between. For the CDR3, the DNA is TGTGCCAGCAGGGTCAAGATAGGGGACTACGAGCAGTACTTC. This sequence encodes CASRVKIGDYEQYF.

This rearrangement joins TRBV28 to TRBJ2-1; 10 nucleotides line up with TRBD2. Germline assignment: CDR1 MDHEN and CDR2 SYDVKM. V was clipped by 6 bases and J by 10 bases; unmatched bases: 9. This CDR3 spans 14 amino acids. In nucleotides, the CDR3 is TGTGCCAGCAGGACCAGCGGGAGGGCGGTGGAGCAGTTCTTC. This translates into CASRTSGRAVEQFF.

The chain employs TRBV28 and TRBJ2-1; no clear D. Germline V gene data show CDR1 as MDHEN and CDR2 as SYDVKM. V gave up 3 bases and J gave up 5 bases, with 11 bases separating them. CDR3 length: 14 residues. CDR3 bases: TGTGCCAGCAGTTTCTTGGGCGGAAACAATGAGCAGTTCTTC. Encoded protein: CASSFLGGNNEQFF.

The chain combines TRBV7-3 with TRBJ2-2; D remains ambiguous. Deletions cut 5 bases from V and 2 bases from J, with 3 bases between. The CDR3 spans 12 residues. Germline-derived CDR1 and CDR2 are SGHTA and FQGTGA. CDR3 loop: CASSINTGELFF. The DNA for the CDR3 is TGTGCCAGCAGCATCAACACCGGGGAGCTGTTTTTT.

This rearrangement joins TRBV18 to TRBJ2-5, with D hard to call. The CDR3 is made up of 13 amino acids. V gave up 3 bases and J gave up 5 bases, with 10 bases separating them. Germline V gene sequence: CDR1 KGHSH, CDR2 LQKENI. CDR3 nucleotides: TGTGCCAGCTCACCGAGCGAGCTGGAGACCCAGTACTTC. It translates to CASSPSELETQYF. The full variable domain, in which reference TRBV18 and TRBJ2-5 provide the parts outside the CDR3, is NAGVMQNPRHLVRRRGQEARLRCSPMKGHSHVYWYRQLPEEGLKFMVYLQKENIIDESGMPKERFSAEFPKEGPSILRIQQVVRGDSAAYFCASSPSELETQYFGPGTRLLVL.

The CDR3, as DNA: TGTGCCAGCAGCTTGTACCGGGGACGGACGTTCTCTGGGGCCAACGTCCTGACTTTC. It specifies CASSLYRGRTFSGANVLTF. The chain carries TRBV5-4 and TRBJ2-6; the D gene could be TRBD1 or TRBD2 (5 bases each). The germline V and J ends were trimmed by 1 base and 0 bases, with 17 bases remaining between them. The CDR3 is made up of 19 amino acids. CDR1 and CDR2 (germline): SGHNT, YYREEE (reference sequence).

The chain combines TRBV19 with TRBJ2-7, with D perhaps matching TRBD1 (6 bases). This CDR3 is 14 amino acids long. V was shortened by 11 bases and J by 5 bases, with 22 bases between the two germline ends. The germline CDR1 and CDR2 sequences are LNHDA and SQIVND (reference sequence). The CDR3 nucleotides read TGTGCCGGGTTCGGGACCGACAGGTACGACGAGCAGTACTTC. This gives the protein CAGFGTDRYDEQYF.

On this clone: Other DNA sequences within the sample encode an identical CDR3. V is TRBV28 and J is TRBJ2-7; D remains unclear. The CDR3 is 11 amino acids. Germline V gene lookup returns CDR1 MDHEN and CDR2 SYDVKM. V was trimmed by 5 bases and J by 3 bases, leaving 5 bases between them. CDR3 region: CASSGYYEQYF. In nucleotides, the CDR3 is TGTGCCAGCAGTGGATACTACGAGCAGTACTTC.

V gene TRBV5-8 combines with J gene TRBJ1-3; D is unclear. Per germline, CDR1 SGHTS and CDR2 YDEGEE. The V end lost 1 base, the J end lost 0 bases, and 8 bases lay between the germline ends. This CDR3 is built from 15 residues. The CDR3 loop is CASSLRAGSGNTIYF. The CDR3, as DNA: TGTGCCAGCAGCTTGCGGGCAGGCTCTGGAAACACCATATATTTT. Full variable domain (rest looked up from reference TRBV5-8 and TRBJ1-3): EAGVTQSPTHLIKTRGQQATLRCSPISGHTSVYWYQQALGLGLQFLLWYDEGEERNRGNFPPRFSGRQFPNYSSELNVNALELEDSALYLCASSLRAGSGNTIYFGEGSWLTVV.

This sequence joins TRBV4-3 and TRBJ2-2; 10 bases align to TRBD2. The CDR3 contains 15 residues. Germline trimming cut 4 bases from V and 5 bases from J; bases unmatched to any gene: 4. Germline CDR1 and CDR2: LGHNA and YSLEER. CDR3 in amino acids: CASSPLLAGTGELFF. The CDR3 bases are TGCGCCAGCAGCCCTCTACTAGCGGGAACCGGGGAGCTGTTTTTT.

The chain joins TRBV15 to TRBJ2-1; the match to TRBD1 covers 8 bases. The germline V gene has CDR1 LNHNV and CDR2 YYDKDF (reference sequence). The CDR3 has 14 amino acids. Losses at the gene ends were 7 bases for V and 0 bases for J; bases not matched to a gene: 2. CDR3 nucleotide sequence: TGTGCCACCACAGGGGGCGACTCCTACAATGAGCAGTTCTTC. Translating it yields CATTGGDSYNEQFF.

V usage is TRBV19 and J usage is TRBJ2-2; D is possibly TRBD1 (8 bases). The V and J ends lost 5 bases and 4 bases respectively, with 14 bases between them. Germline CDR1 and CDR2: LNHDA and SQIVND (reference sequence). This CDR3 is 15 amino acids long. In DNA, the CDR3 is TGTGCCAGTAGTGCATACAGGGGGGGCACCGGGGAGCTGTTTTTT. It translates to CASSAYRGGTGELFF.

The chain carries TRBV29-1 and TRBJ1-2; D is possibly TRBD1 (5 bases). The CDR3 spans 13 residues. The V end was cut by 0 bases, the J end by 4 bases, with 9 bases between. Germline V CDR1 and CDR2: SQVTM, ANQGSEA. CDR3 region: CSVEDLGVYGYTF. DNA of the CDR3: TGCAGCGTTGAAGATCTGGGGGTCTATGGCTACACCTTC.

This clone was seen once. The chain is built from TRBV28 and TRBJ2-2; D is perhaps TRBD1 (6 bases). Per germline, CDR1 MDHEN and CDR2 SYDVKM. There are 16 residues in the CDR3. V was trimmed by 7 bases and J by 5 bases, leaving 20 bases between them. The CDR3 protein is CASTEHTGSQTGELFF. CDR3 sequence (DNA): TGTGCCAGCACCGAACATACAGGGTCTCAGACCGGGGAGCTGTTTTTT. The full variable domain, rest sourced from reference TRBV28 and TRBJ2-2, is DVKVTQSSRYLVKRTGEKVFLECVQDMDHENMFWYRQDPGLGLRLIYFSYDVKMKEKGDIPEGYSVSREKKERFSLILESASTNQTSMYLCASTEHTGSQTGELFFGEGSRLTVL.

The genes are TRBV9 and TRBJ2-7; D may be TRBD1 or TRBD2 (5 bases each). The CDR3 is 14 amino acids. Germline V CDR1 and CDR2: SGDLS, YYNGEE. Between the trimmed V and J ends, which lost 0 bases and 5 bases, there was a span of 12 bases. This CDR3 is CASSVDGGNDEQYF. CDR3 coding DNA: TGTGCCAGCAGCGTAGATGGGGGAAACGACGAGCAGTACTTC.

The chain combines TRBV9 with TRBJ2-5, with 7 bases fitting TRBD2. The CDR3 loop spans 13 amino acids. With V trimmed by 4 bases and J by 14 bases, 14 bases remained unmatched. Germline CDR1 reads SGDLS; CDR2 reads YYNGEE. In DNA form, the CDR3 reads TGTGCCAGCAGCCCAGAGGGGAGGGGATCTGGTTACTTC. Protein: CASSPEGRGSGYF.

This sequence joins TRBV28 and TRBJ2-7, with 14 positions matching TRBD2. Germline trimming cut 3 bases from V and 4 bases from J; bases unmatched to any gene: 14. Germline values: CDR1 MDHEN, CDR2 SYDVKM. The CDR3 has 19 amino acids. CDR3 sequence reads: CASSFLGTSGRRFPYEQYF. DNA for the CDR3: TGTGCCAGCAGTTTCTTGGGGACTAGCGGGAGACGCTTTCCTTACGAGCAGTACTTC. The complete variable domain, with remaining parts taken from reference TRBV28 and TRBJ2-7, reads DVKVTQSSRYLVKRTGEKVFLECVQDMDHENMFWYRQDPGLGLRLIYFSYDVKMKEKGDIPEGYSVSREKKERFSLILESASTNQTSMYLCASSFLGTSGRRFPYEQYFGPGTRLTVT.

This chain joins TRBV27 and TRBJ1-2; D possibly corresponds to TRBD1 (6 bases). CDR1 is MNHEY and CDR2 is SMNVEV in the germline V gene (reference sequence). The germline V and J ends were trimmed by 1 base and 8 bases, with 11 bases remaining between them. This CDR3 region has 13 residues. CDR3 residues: CASSLFRGAGYTF. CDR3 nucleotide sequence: TGTGCCAGCAGTTTATTTCGGGGGGCCGGCTACACCTTC.